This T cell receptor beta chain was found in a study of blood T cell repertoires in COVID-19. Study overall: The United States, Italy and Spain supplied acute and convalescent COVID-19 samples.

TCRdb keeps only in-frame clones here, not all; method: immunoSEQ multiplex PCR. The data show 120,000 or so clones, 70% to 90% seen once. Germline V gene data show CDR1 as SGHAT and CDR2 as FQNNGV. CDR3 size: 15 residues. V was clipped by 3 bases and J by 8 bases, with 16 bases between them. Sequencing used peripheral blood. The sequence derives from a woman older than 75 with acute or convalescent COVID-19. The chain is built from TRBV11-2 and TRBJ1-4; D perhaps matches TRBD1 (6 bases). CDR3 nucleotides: TGTGCCAGCAGCTTGATATCAGGGGTTCGGGAAAAACTGTTTTTT. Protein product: CASSLISGVREKLFF. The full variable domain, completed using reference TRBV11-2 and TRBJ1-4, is EAGVAQSPRYKIIEKRQSVAFWCNPISGHATLYWYQQILGQGPKLLIQFQNNGVVDDSQLPKDRFSAERLKGVDSTLKIQPAKLEDSAVYLCASSLISGVREKLFFGSGTQLSVL.